Each of the 26 T cell receptor beta chains below was sequenced from the same sample in a study of post-analysis software for immune sequencing data. The study, taken as a whole, reports: About five TRBV segments, including TRBV5-6, TRBV5-1 and TRBV20-1, were more frequent in patients than controls.

No antigen is known for these receptors. Unique molecular identifiers were carried by the TCR beta cDNA libraries. A single record per CDR3 protein comes from TCRdb applying MiXCR to the PCR reads. The sample records some 450,000 distinct CDR3 sequences, roughly 46% being singletons. Source material: blood. These receptors all come from a girl under 18 with multiple sclerosis.

This clonotype was found a few times. The chain recombines TRBV5-1 with TRBJ2-3; 11 nucleotides match TRBD2. There are 14 residues in the CDR3. The J segment lost 8 bases and the V segment lost 4 bases, leaving 6 bases of the junction unmatched. Per germline, CDR1 SGHRS and CDR2 YFSETQ. CDR3 region: CASSQGTSGATQYF. The DNA for the CDR3 is TGCGCCAGCAGCCAGGGGACTAGCGGCGCTACGCAGTATTTT.

V and J are TRBV2 and TRBJ2-3; D possibly corresponds to TRBD2 (6 bases). V shed 6 bases and J shed 4 bases, with 17 bases lying between them. The V gene's germline CDR1 is SNHLY and CDR2 FYNNEI. The CDR3 runs 15 residues. CDR3 nucleotides: TGTGCCAGCAGGAAAGGAGGGGTTAGCGCAGATACGCAGTATTTT. As protein: CASRKGGVSADTQYF.

This clonotype was seen only a few times. V gene TRBV7-9 combines with J gene TRBJ1-2; 9 bases agree with TRBD1. This CDR3 region has 17 residues. Germline-derived CDR1 and CDR2 are SEHNR and FQNEAQ (reference sequence). The V and J ends lost 5 bases and 4 bases, in that order; junction bases with no gene match: 14. Written as DNA, the CDR3 is TGTGCCAGCAGCCCACAAAGGTGGGACAGGGAGGCCTATGGCTACACCTTC. This gives the protein CASSPQRWDREAYGYTF. Full variable domain (rest looked up from reference TRBV7-9 and TRBJ1-2): DTGVSQNPRHKITKRGQNVTFRCDPISEHNRLYWYRQTLGQGPEFLTYFQNEAQLEKSRLLSDRFSAERPKGSFSTLEIQRTEQGDSAMYLCASSPQRWDREAYGYTFGSGTRLTVV.

This clonotype was found a few times. V usage is TRBV3-1 and J usage is TRBJ2-1; D gene uncertain. Trimming stripped 3 bases from V and 6 bases from J, with 6 bases between. The length of the CDR3 is 12 residues. CDR1 and CDR2 (germline): LGHDT, YNNKEL (reference sequence). CDR3 bases: TGTGCCAGCAGCCAGAGCCCCAATGAGCAGTTCTTC. Protein product: CASSQSPNEQFF.

The V gene is TRBV7-2, the J gene TRBJ2-3, with D perhaps TRBD2 (5 bases). CDR1 is SGHTA, CDR2 FQGNSA, per germline. The CDR3 is 14 amino acids. The V and J ends lost 2 bases and 5 bases respectively, with 11 bases between them. CDR3 protein: CASSLKAREDTQYF. Here the CDR3 DNA reads TGTGCCAGCAGCTTAAAGGCACGGGAAGATACGCAGTATTTT.

This chain links TRBV5-6 with TRBJ2-5; 11 nucleotides agree with TRBD2. The ends lost 3 bases at V and 1 base at J; junction bases unmatched: 5. Germline V CDR1 and CDR2: SGHDT, YYEEEE. The CDR3 covers 16 residues. The CDR3 loop is CASSWTSGLLQETQYF. The CDR3 coding sequence is TGTGCCAGCAGCTGGACTAGCGGGCTCCTCCAAGAGACCCAGTACTTC.

This clonotype came up a few times. The rearrangement links TRBV5-5 to TRBJ1-1; D is uncertain. Looked up from germline, CDR1 is SGHKS and CDR2 is YYEKEE (reference sequence). V was pared by 4 bases and J by 3 bases, with 10 bases between. CDR3 size: 13 residues. Written as DNA, the CDR3 is TGTGCCAGCAGCCAAAGGAGCGACACTGAAGCTTTCTTT. It yields the protein CASSQRSDTEAFF.

This chain uses TRBV7-2 with TRBJ2-3; D is uncertain. The length of the CDR3 is 15 residues. V was trimmed by 1 base and J by 6 bases, leaving 14 bases between them. Germline V CDR1 and CDR2: SGHTA, FQGNSA. Here the CDR3 reads CASSLVGPSDDTQYF. DNA for the CDR3: TGTGCCAGCAGCTTAGTTGGGCCGAGTGATGATACGCAGTATTTT.

The chain joins TRBV10-3 to TRBJ2-1, with TRBD2 matching 8 bases. Germline assignment: CDR1 ENHRY and CDR2 SYGVKD. This CDR3 spans 14 amino acids. V dropped 6 bases and J dropped 8; count of bases not matched to a gene: 9. CDR3: CAISGVAGGHEQFF. The CDR3 DNA reads as TGTGCCATCAGCGGGGTCGCGGGAGGCCATGAGCAGTTCTTC.

This clonotype was seen a few times. The genes are TRBV10-3 and TRBJ2-3, with 9 bases lining up with TRBD1. The CDR3 runs 15 residues. The ends lost 5 bases at V and 8 bases at J; junction bases unmatched: 11. Germline values: CDR1 ENHRY, CDR2 SYGVKD. The DNA of the CDR3 is TGTGCCATCAGTTCCGGGACAGGGTTTCTTGGTACGCAGTATTTT. Translating it yields CAISSGTGFLGTQYF.

V usage is TRBV6-1 and J usage is TRBJ2-6; 7 bases agree with TRBD2. CDR1 is MNHNS and CDR2 is SASEGT in the germline V gene. This CDR3 is built from 14 residues. V shed 8 bases and J 2 bases; nucleotides not matched to a gene: 3. Written as DNA, the CDR3 is TGTGCCAGCGGCGGGAGTCCTGGGGCCAACGTCCTGACTTTC. It codes for CASGGSPGANVLTF.

The chain carries TRBV7-8 and TRBJ2-7; possibly TRBD1 or TRBD2 for D (5 bases each). This CDR3 spans 15 amino acids. V was shortened by 0 bases and J by 7 bases, with 16 bases between the two germline ends. From germline, CDR1 is SGHVS and CDR2 FQNEAQ. This CDR3 is CASSLAQGFSGEQYF. CDR3 DNA: TGTGCCAGCAGCTTAGCGCAGGGATTCTCGGGAGAGCAGTACTTC. Combining the CDR3 with reference TRBV7-8 and TRBJ2-7 gives the whole variable domain GAGVSQSPRYKVAKRGQDVALRCDPISGHVSLFWYQQALGQGPEFLTYFQNEAQLDKSGLPSDRFFAERPEGSVSTLKIQRTQQEDSAVYLCASSLAQGFSGEQYFGPGTRLTVT.

The rearrangement uses TRBV29-1 and TRBJ2-5; D call uncertain. Trimming cost V 4 bases and J 11 bases, with 20 bases left between them. Per the germline V gene, CDR1 is SQVTM and CDR2 is ANQGSEA. CDR3 length: 13 residues. CDR3 nucleotides: TGCAGCGTTGTAAGTAGCCTCGGCTACGGGCAGTACTTC. It translates to CSVVSSLGYGQYF.

V is TRBV15 and J is TRBJ1-6, with D unresolved. The V and J ends lost 0 bases and 1 base respectively, with 7 bases between them. The V gene's germline CDR1 is LNHNV and CDR2 YYDKDF (reference sequence). The CDR3 totals 16 residues. This CDR3 is CATSREPRSYNSPLHF. The CDR3 nucleotides are TGTGCCACCAGCAGAGAGCCTAGATCCTATAATTCACCCCTCCACTTT.

V gene TRBV4-1 combines with J gene TRBJ2-7, with 7 nucleotides matching TRBD2. The germline CDR1 and CDR2 sequences are MGHRA and YSYEKL. This CDR3 has 15 amino acids. J lost 3 bases, V lost 3 bases, and 8 bases had no gene match. This CDR3 reads CASSHPGGNYYEQYF. The CDR3 DNA is TGCGCCAGCAGCCATCCCGGGGGGAACTACTACGAGCAGTACTTC.

Comment on this clonotype: The junction and the germline gene differ at one end; a read error may be behind it. This chain connects TRBV20-1 to TRBJ2-7; possibly TRBD1 for D (6 bases). Per germline, CDR1 DFQATT and CDR2 SNEGSKA (reference sequence). The CDR3 is 14 residues long. CDR3 sequence: CGARPQGSSYEQYF. As DNA, the CDR3 is TGCGGTGCTAGACCCCAGGGGAGCTCCTACGAGCAGTACTTC.

The chain carries TRBV28 and TRBJ1-5; 8 nucleotides agree with TRBD1. In germline, CDR1 is MDHEN, CDR2 SYDVKM. The trim removed 3 bases at V and 5 bases at J, leaving 0 bases unmatched. CDR3 length equals 13 residues. The CDR3 here is CASSFRGHQPQHF. The CDR3 bases are TGTGCCAGCAGTTTCAGGGGGCATCAGCCCCAGCATTTT.

The chain links TRBV6-1 to TRBJ1-2; 12 positions match TRBD1. Germline V gene sequence: CDR1 MNHNS, CDR2 SASEGT. CDR3 size: 14 residues. The trim removed 7 bases at V and 6 bases at J, leaving 6 bases unmatched. The CDR3 is CASTGTGGANGYTF. The CDR3 bases are TGTGCCAGCACCGGGACAGGGGGCGCGAATGGCTACACCTTC.

This clonotype was observed a handful of times. The rearrangement links TRBV12-3 or TRBV12-4 to TRBJ1-2; 7 bases are shared with TRBD1. The CDR3 is made up of 12 amino acids. V trimming: 7 bases; J trimming: 7 bases; junction bases outside the gene matches: 6. The CDR3 spells CASTRQGSGYTF. CDR3 nucleotides: TGTGCCAGCACTCGACAGGGCTCTGGCTACACCTTC.

This chain uses TRBV20-1 with TRBJ1-2, with TRBD1 identical over 9 bases. With V trimmed by 1 base and J by 4 bases, 1 base remained unmatched. The CDR3 covers 13 residues. From germline, CDR1 is DFQATT and CDR2 SNEGSKA (reference sequence). The CDR3 region has the DNA TGCAGTGCTAGAGTGGGACAGGGCTATGGCTACACCTTC. Its protein is CSARVGQGYGYTF.

This clonotype showed up just a few times. V usage is TRBV20-1 and J usage is TRBJ2-3, with D unresolved. The germline V and J ends were trimmed by 1 base and 2 bases, with 13 bases remaining between them. The CDR3 has 15 amino acids. The germline CDR1 and CDR2 sequences are DFQATT and SNEGSKA (reference sequence). The DNA of the CDR3 is TGCAGTGCTAGAGGCCCAGCACCGACCACAGATACGCAGTATTTT. Protein product: CSARGPAPTTDTQYF.

This clonotype has a handful of counts. The CDR3 DNA reads TGTGCCAGCAGTCCCTGGCAGGGGGCGAACTACGAGCAGTACTTC. It is translated as CASSPWQGANYEQYF. J is TRBJ2-7 and V is TRBV27, with 8 bases that match TRBD1. This CDR3 spans 15 amino acids. Germline V gene data show CDR1 as MNHEY and CDR2 as SMNVEV (reference sequence). Losses at the gene ends were 5 bases for V and 3 bases for J; bases not matched to a gene: 9.

This chain joins TRBV12-3 or TRBV12-4 and TRBJ1-1; D remains unclear. V lost 3 bases and J lost 6, with 8 bases in between. The CDR3 has 12 amino acids. The CDR3 is CASSFPGSEAFF. The CDR3 bases are TGTGCCAGCAGTTTCCCCGGCTCTGAAGCTTTCTTT.

The J gene is TRBJ2-7, the V gene TRBV5-1; D gene uncertain. Between the trimmed V and J ends, which lost 4 bases and 7 bases, there was a span of 18 bases. This CDR3 is built from 14 residues. Germline V gives CDR1 SGHRS, CDR2 YFSETQ. CDR3 bases: TGCGCCAGCAGCCCCGGATCTTCCTACAATGAGCAGTACTTC. Translating gives CASSPGSSYNEQYF.

The genes are TRBV6-5 and TRBJ2-1; D remains ambiguous. Germline loops: CDR1 MNHEY, CDR2 SVGAGI. Trimming stripped 6 bases from V and 1 base from J, with 13 bases between. The CDR3 runs to 15 residues. Here the CDR3 reads CASSSRSRSYNEQFF. DNA for the CDR3: TGTGCCAGCAGCTCCAGGAGTAGGTCCTACAATGAGCAGTTCTTC.

The sample holds one count of this clonotype. The V and J genes are TRBV3-1 and TRBJ2-1; unclear D gene. The J call is uncertain, as TRBJ2-7 better fits the DNA end. This CDR3 is built from 15 residues. Germline-derived CDR1 and CDR2 are LGHDT and YNNKEL (reference sequence). CDR3: CASSPNYGVYNEQYF. Here the CDR3 DNA reads TGTGCCAGCAGCCCAAATTATGGCGTATACAATGAGCAGTACTTC.